The rows below give T cell receptor beta chains drawn from one sample of a study of shared clonotypes between healthy human individuals. Method: immunoSEQ multiplex PCR; TCRdb's copy keeps in-frame clones and lacks some. The sample lists some 1 million clones; about 75% were seen once. The sequenced sample consisted of memory CD4+ T cells sorted from blood. Source of these receptors: a man in his late teens or twenties in good health. CDR3s include the opening cysteine and the closing phenylalanine or tryptophan. A D gene is named only where the DNA matches it firmly. Only some rows state a clone size, as once, few, many or a class for expanded clones.

V gene	J gene	clone size	D gene	CDR3 DNA	CDR3 protein
TRBV7-3	TRBJ2-1	.	.	TGTGCCAGCAGCTCGCCCGGGACGGGCTACAATGAGCAGTTCTTC	CASSSPGTGYNEQFF
TRBV19	TRBJ1-2	.	.	TGTGCCAGTAGTATAGATCAAGGGATGGCTGGCTACACCTTC	CASSIDQGMAGYTF
TRBV5-1	TRBJ2-7	.	.	TGCGCCAGCAGCTTGGAGGGTAGCGGCTACGAGCAGTACTTC	CASSLEGSGYEQYF
TRBV18	TRBJ2-5	.	.	TGTGCCAGCTCAACTCTTTTCCAAGAGACCCAGTACTTC	CASSTLFQETQYF
TRBV4-2	TRBJ2-7	once	.	TGTGCCAGCAGCCCACGGAGGGGATCCTACGAGCAGTACTTC	CASSPRRGSYEQYF
TRBV5-6	TRBJ2-4	.	.	TGTGCCAGCAGCCTGGAGGGGTTAGCCAAAAACATTCAGTACTTC	CASSLEGLAKNIQYF
TRBV5-1	TRBJ2-5	few	.	TGCGCCAGCAAGTCGGAAGCCAGGGTCCAAGAGACCCAGTACTTC	CASKSEARVQETQYF
TRBV5-1	TRBJ1-1	.	.	TGCGCCAGCAGCAGGGTAGTCGGCACTGAAGCTTTCTTT	CASSRVVGTEAFF
TRBV14	TRBJ2-7	.	.	TGTGCCAGCAGCCAAGATGGGACCGGAAGAACCTACGAGCAGTACTTC	CASSQDGTGRTYEQYF
TRBV11-2	TRBJ1-2	.	.	TGTGCCAGCAGCATTAACACAGGGAACTATGGCTACACCTTC	CASSINTGNYGYTF
TRBV6-1	TRBJ1-6	.	TRBD1	TGTGCCAGCAGTGAAGCGCCGATGACAGGGGGCAGGAGCTCCTATAATTCACCCCTCCACTTT	CASSEAPMTGGRSSYNSPLHF
TRBV18	TRBJ2-2	.	TRBD1	TGTGCCAGCTCACCGACAGGGTCCGCATCGAACACCGGGGAGCTGTTTTTT	CASSPTGSASNTGELFF
TRBV7-2	TRBJ2-1	.	.	TGTGCCAGCAGCTTAGGGCCCCTAGGGAATGAGCAGTTCTTC	CASSLGPLGNEQFF
TRBV19	TRBJ2-7	.	.	TGTGCCAGCGGGGGACAGTCGAATGAGCAGTACTTC	CASGGQSNEQYF
TRBV28	TRBJ1-5	.	.	TGTGCCAGCAGTTCCCCCTCCGAACAGCCCCAGCATTTT	CASSSPSEQPQHF
TRBV5-1	TRBJ2-3	.	TRBD2	TGCGCCAGCCGCGGGGGGCGAGACACAGATACGCAGTATTTT	CASRGGRDTDTQYF
TRBV7-6	TRBJ2-3	.	.	TGTGCCAGCAGCTTAGAGGCGGTTAGCACAGATACGCAGTATTTT	CASSLEAVSTDTQYF
TRBV5-1	TRBJ2-7	.	TRBD2	TGCGCCAGCAGCTTGGGGGGACTAGCGGGAGGAGAGCAGTACTTC	CASSLGGLAGGEQYF
TRBV6-1	TRBJ2-3	few	TRBD1	TGTGCCAGCCGGGACAGAAGCACAGATACGCAGTATTTT	CASRDRSTDTQYF
TRBV6-5	TRBJ1-2	.	.	TGTGCCAGCACCGATCCAACGAGGACAAGCTACACCTTC	CASTDPTRTSYTF
TRBV10-1	TRBJ2-5	few	TRBD2	TGCGCCAGCAGCCAAGGACTAGCGGGAGTGGAGACCCAGTACTTC	CASSQGLAGVETQYF
TRBV5-4	TRBJ2-1	.	.	TGTGCCAGCAGCTTGAACGGGGCTAGAGCCAATGAGCAGTTCTTC	CASSLNGARANEQFF
TRBV2	TRBJ2-1	.	.	TGTGCCAGCAAACGCGAAAGCTCCTACAATGAGCAGTTCTTC	CASKRESSYNEQFF
TRBV28	TRBJ1-1	once	TRBD1	TGTGCCAGCATGCTGACAGGGGGCGTAGCTGAAGCTTTCTTT	CASMLTGGVAEAFF
TRBV18	TRBJ2-2	.	.	TGTGCCAGCTCATCCGCTTGGACCGGGGAGCTGTTTTTT	CASSSAWTGELFF
TRBV27	TRBJ1-5	.	.	TGTGCCAGCAGTTTTATCTCAGGTGGTCAGCCCCAGCATTTT	CASSFISGGQPQHF
TRBV5-4	TRBJ2-7	many	.	TGTGCCAGCAGCATTGACAGGAGCTCCTACGAGCAGTACTTC	CASSIDRSSYEQYF
TRBV30	TRBJ1-5	.	.	TGTGCCTGGAGTTTACAGGGAGGGTACCAGCCCCAGCATTTT	CAWSLQGGYQPQHF
TRBV5-1	TRBJ2-3	.	.	TGCGCCAGCAGCTTCGAGGGGGGATACACAGATACGCAGTATTTT	CASSFEGGYTDTQYF
TRBV10-3	TRBJ2-5	many	TRBD1	TGTGCCATCAGTTACAGGGGGCTGGAGACCCAGTACTTC	CAISYRGLETQYF
TRBV2	TRBJ1-5	.	.	TGTGCCAGCAGTGAAGCGGGGCAGGCCAATCAGCCCCAGCATTTT	CASSEAGQANQPQHF
TRBV28	TRBJ1-6	.	TRBD1	TGTGCCAGCAGTTTCATAGGGGGCGCAGATTCACCCCTCCACTTT	CASSFIGGADSPLHF
TRBV15	TRBJ2-3	.	.	TGTGCCACCAACCCGGAGCCTAGCACAGATACGCAGTATTTT	CATNPEPSTDTQYF
TRBV19	TRBJ1-2	.	.	TGTGCCAGTAGATCCCGCTTAGGTCCGGCAGGCTATGGCTACACCTTC	CASRSRLGPAGYGYTF
TRBV5-1	TRBJ1-1	once	.	TGCGCCAGCAGCTCAACTTATGGGACTAACACTGAAGCTTTCTTT	CASSSTYGTNTEAFF
TRBV5-5	TRBJ1-5	.	TRBD1	TGTGCCAGCAGCTGGGACAGGGGCAATCAGCCCCAGCATTTT	CASSWDRGNQPQHF
TRBV28	TRBJ2-1	.	TRBD2	TGTGCCAGCAAGAGAAGCGGGGGGTGGTACAATGAGCAGTTCTTC	CASKRSGGWYNEQFF
TRBV6-6	TRBJ2-2	few	.	TGTGCCAGCAGTTCTTGGCCGGAGAATCACGGGGAGCTGTTTTTT	CASSSWPENHGELFF
TRBV7-9	TRBJ1-1	.	TRBD1	TGTGCCAGCAGCCCCTCACAGGGGATGCACACTGAAGCTTTCTTT	CASSPSQGMHTEAFF
TRBV5-6	TRBJ1-5	many	.	TGTGCCAGCAGCCGAGGCAGGGTGGGTCAGCCCCAGCATTTT	CASSRGRVGQPQHF
TRBV9	TRBJ2-1	many	.	TGTGCCAGCAGCCCTGATCAGGGAAACAATGAGCAGTTCTTC	CASSPDQGNNEQFF
TRBV20-1	TRBJ2-3	.	.	TGCAGTGCTGGCAAAGCAGATACGCAGTATTTT	CSAGKADTQYF
TRBV30	TRBJ2-7	few	TRBD2	TGTGCCTGGAGTCGGGGGGGGAACTACGAGCAGTACTTC	CAWSRGGNYEQYF
TRBV6-1	TRBJ2-2	.	.	TGTGCCAGCGATCGGGGTAGGGCCGGGGAGCTGTTTTTT	CASDRGRAGELFF
TRBV9	TRBJ2-1	.	TRBD2	TGTGCCAGCAGCGTAGCTAGCGGAACCTACAATGAGCAGTTCTTC	CASSVASGTYNEQFF
TRBV12-1	TRBJ2-7	once	.	TGTGCCAGCAGCCCGGGGACTAGCGGGAGATCTTACGAGCAGTACTTC	CASSPGTSGRSYEQYF
TRBV5-1	TRBJ2-7	.	TRBD2	TGCGCCAGCAGGAGCGGGACTACAGTGACCTACGAGCAGTACTTC	CASRSGTTVTYEQYF
TRBV4-3	TRBJ1-3	.	.	TGCGCCAGCAGCCCGACTCTTACTGGAAACACCATATATTTT	CASSPTLTGNTIYF
TRBV18	TRBJ1-1	few	TRBD1	TGTGCCAGCTCACCTCGGGACAGGGGGCAGCCGAACACTGAAGCTTTCTTT	CASSPRDRGQPNTEAFF
TRBV6-6	TRBJ2-1	.	.	TGTGCCAGCAGCATAGACAGGAGCTCCTACAATGAGCAGTTCTTC	CASSIDRSSYNEQFF
TRBV12-1	TRBJ2-1	.	.	TGTGCCAGCAGCTTTCGGACAGGGGGGTCCTACAATGAGCAGTTCTTC	CASSFRTGGSYNEQFF
TRBV6-4	TRBJ2-2	.	.	TGTGCCAGCAGTGACAGACCAAACACCGGGGAGCTGTTTTTT	CASSDRPNTGELFF
TRBV2	TRBJ2-3	once	TRBD1	TGTGCCAGCAGTGTTAGGACAGGGAACACAGATACGCAGTATTTT	CASSVRTGNTDTQYF
TRBV4-1	TRBJ2-3	.	.	TGCGCCAGCAGCCAAGATGGGTCGAGCACAGATACGCAGTATTTT	CASSQDGSSTDTQYF
TRBV5-1	TRBJ2-5	.	.	TGCGCCAGCAGCCAAGTGACAGGAACACCACCGGAGACCCAGTACTTC	CASSQVTGTPPETQYF